Listed below are T cell receptor beta chains from one sample, sequenced in a study of T cell responses to AZD1222 COVID-19 vaccine. Generated by immunoSEQ multiplex PCR, the TCRdb table keeps only in-frame clones and is missing some. The sample carries 130,000 or so clones, about 82% recorded once. The input for sequencing was peripheral blood, taken on day 0 of AZD1222 vaccination. These TCRs come from an adult in good health. CDR3s include the opening cysteine and the closing phenylalanine or tryptophan. The D gene is left open where the match is weak.

CDR3 protein: CASSHPGHNYEQYF
D gene: -
V gene: TRBV18
J gene: TRBJ2-7
CDR3 length: 14

CDR3 protein: CASSLGDRASPLHF
D gene: TRBD1
V gene: TRBV5-5
J gene: TRBJ1-6
CDR3 length: 14

CDR3 protein: CASSPATVYEQYF
D gene: -
V gene: TRBV3-1/TRBV3-2
J gene: TRBJ2-7
CDR3 length: 13

CDR3 protein: CASSQAGTKQETQYF
D gene: TRBD2
V gene: TRBV3-1/TRBV3-2
J gene: TRBJ2-5
CDR3 length: 15

CDR3 protein: CASRYRGSGNTIYF
D gene: TRBD1
V gene: TRBV28
J gene: TRBJ1-3
CDR3 length: 14

CDR3 protein: CASSYPRAAAFF
D gene: -
V gene: TRBV7-2
J gene: TRBJ1-1
CDR3 length: 12

CDR3 protein: CASTPGTGTGELFF
D gene: -
V gene: TRBV7-9
J gene: TRBJ2-2
CDR3 length: 14

CDR3 protein: CASSESYTGELFF
D gene: -
V gene: TRBV10-2
J gene: TRBJ2-2
CDR3 length: 13

CDR3 protein: CASSRDETGELFF
D gene: -
V gene: TRBV7-3
J gene: TRBJ2-2
CDR3 length: 13

CDR3 protein: CASSAQITGVNTEAFF
D gene: -
V gene: TRBV7-6
J gene: TRBJ1-1
CDR3 length: 16

CDR3 protein: CASSLGQGARGYTF
D gene: TRBD1
V gene: TRBV28
J gene: TRBJ1-2
CDR3 length: 14

CDR3 protein: CASRGGAGVSNQPQHF
D gene: -
V gene: TRBV2
J gene: TRBJ1-5
CDR3 length: 16

CDR3 protein: CASSTAQGTDTQYF
D gene: -
V gene: TRBV7-3
J gene: TRBJ2-3
CDR3 length: 14

CDR3 protein: CASSRGRAVGSMNTEAFF
D gene: TRBD1
V gene: TRBV6-2/TRBV6-3
J gene: TRBJ1-1
CDR3 length: 18

CDR3 protein: CASSQDSTASMPQHF
D gene: -
V gene: TRBV3-1/TRBV3-2
J gene: TRBJ1-5
CDR3 length: 15

CDR3 protein: CATSTSRSQPQHF
D gene: -
V gene: TRBV15
J gene: TRBJ1-5
CDR3 length: 13

CDR3 protein: CASSQELGMGRFGYTF
D gene: -
V gene: TRBV4-3
J gene: TRBJ1-2
CDR3 length: 16

CDR3 protein: CASSARGSGNTEAFF
D gene: -
V gene: TRBV19
J gene: TRBJ1-1
CDR3 length: 15

CDR3 protein: CASSVTGTQETQYF
D gene: TRBD1
V gene: TRBV5-4
J gene: TRBJ2-5
CDR3 length: 14

CDR3 protein: CASGDRGPISGANVLTF
D gene: TRBD1
V gene: TRBV19
J gene: TRBJ2-6
CDR3 length: 17

CDR3 protein: CASSLGDKDSPLHF
D gene: -
V gene: TRBV5-1
J gene: TRBJ1-6
CDR3 length: 14

CDR3 protein: CAISEFGNLPSGNTIYF
D gene: -
V gene: TRBV10-3
J gene: TRBJ1-3
CDR3 length: 17

CDR3 protein: CASSQGLATQETQYF
D gene: TRBD2
V gene: TRBV5-4
J gene: TRBJ2-5
CDR3 length: 15

CDR3 protein: CASSVDPVTDTQYF
D gene: -
V gene: TRBV9
J gene: TRBJ2-3
CDR3 length: 14

CDR3 protein: CASSARGYEQFF
D gene: -
V gene: TRBV2
J gene: TRBJ2-1
CDR3 length: 12